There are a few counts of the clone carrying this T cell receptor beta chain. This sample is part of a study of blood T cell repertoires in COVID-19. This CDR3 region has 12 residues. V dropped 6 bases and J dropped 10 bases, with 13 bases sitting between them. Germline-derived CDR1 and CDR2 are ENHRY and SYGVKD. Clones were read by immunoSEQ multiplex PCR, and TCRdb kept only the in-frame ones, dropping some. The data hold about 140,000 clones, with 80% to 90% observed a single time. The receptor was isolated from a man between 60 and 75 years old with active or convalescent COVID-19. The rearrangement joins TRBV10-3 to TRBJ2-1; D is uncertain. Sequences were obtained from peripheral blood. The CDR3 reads CAIRRSSDEQFF. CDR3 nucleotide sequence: TGTGCCATCAGGAGGTCGTCAGACGAGCAGTTCTTC.